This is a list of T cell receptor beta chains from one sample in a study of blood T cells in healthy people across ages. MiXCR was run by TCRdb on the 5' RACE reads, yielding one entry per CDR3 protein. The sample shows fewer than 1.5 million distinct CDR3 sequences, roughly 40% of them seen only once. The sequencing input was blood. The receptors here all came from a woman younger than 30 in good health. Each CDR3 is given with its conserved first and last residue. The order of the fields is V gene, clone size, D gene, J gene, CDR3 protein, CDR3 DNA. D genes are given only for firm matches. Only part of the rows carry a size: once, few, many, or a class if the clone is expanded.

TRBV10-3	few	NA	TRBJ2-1	CAISDGQNEQFF	TGTGCCATCAGTGACGGACAGAATGAGCAGTTCTTC
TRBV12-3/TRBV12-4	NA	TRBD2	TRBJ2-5	CASTPAGGQETQYF	TGTGCCAGCACCCCGGCGGGGGGTCAAGAGACCCAGTACTTC
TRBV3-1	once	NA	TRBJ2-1	CASSYRAYQETQFF	TGTGCCAGCAGCTACAGGGCCTACCAAGAGACCCAGTTCTTC
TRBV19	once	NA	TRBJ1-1	CASTSTGSGVTEAFF	TGTGCCAGTACCAGCACAGGGTCTGGAGTCACTGAAGCTTTCTTT
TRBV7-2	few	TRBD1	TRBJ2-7	CASRSGTGNYEQYF	TGTGCCAGCAGGTCGGGGACAGGGAACTACGAGCAGTACTTC
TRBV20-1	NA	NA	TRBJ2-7	CSARGQGNYGQYF	TGCAGTGCTCGTGGGCAGGGGAACTACGGGCAGTACTTC
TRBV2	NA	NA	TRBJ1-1	CASSALGVNTEAFF	TGTGCCAGCAGTGCCCTCGGAGTGAACACTGAAGCTTTCTTT
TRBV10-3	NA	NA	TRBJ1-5	CASDGGDGSGRPQHF	TGTGCCTCCGATGGGGGGGACGGGTCCGGGCGGCCCCAGCATTTT
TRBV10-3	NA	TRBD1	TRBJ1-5	CAIKGTGGDQPQHF	TGTGCCATCAAGGGGACAGGGGGAGATCAGCCCCAGCATTTT
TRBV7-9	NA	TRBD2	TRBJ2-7	CASSLVSGRTSYEQYF	TGTGCCAGCAGCTTAGTCAGCGGGAGGACCTCCTACGAGCAGTACTTC
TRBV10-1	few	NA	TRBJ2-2	CASSGHDNTGELFF	TGCGCCAGTAGCGGCCATGATAACACCGGGGAGCTGTTTTTT
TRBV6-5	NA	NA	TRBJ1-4	CASSYSNLNPQSPNEKLFF	TGTGCCAGCAGTTACTCGAATCTGAATCCCCAGAGCCCTAATGAAAAACTGTTTTTT
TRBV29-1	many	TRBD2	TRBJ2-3	CSVAKAGTGADTQYF	TGCAGCGTGGCGAAAGCGGGAACGGGGGCAGATACGCAGTATTTT
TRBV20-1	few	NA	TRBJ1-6	CSARYGSRSSYNSPLHF	TGCAGTGCTAGATATGGCAGTAGGAGCTCCTATAATTCACCCCTCCACTTT
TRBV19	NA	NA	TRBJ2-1	CASSIQDSSYNEQFF	TGTGCCAGTAGTATTCAGGACAGCTCCTACAATGAGCAGTTCTTC
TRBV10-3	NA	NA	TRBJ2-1	CAISEKASSYNEQFF	TGTGCCATCAGTGAAAAAGCGAGCTCCTACAATGAGCAGTTCTTC
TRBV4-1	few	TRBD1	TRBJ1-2	CASSQDDRSGQGGGYTF	TGCGCCAGCAGCCAAGATGACCGCAGTGGACAGGGGGGTGGCTACACCTTC
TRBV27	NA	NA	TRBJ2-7	CASSLYLKNEQYF	TGTGCCAGCAGTTTATACCTCAAAAATGAGCAGTACTTC
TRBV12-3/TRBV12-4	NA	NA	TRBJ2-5	CASSFYGFQETQYF	TGTGCCAGCAGTTTTTACGGGTTCCAAGAGACCCAGTACTTC
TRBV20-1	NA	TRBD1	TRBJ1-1	CGATGVVGTEAFF	TGCGGTGCTACAGGGGTAGTCGGCACTGAAGCTTTCTTT
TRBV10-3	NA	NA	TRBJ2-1	CAISESSSYNEQFF	TGTGCCATCAGTGAGTCGAGTTCCTACAATGAGCAGTTCTTC
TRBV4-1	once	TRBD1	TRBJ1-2	CASSQVPGTGGGPTF	TGCGCCAGCAGCCAGGTGCCGGGGACAGGGGGCGGGCCCACCTTC
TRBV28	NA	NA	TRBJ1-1	CASSRTGWGTNTEAFF	TGTGCCAGCAGTCGAACAGGGTGGGGGACGAACACTGAAGCTTTCTTT
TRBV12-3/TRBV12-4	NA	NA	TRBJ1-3	CASSPPGSAGNTIYF	TGTGCCAGCAGTCCACCGGGCTCAGCTGGAAACACCATATATTTT
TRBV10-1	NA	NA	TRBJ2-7	CASSDTGPYEQYF	TGCGCCAGCAGTGACACGGGACCCTACGAGCAGTACTTC
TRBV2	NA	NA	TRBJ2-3	CADVWTLSDTQYF	TGTGCCGACGTATGGACCCTCTCAGATACGCAGTATTTT
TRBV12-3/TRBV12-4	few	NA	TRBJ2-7	CASSVDAASYEQYF	TGTGCCAGCAGCGTTGACGCAGCGTCCTACGAGCAGTACTTC
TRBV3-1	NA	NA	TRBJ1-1	CASSRTVLNTEAFF	TGTGCCAGCAGCCGGACGGTCCTGAACACTGAAGCTTTCTTT
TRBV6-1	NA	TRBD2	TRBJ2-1	CASSFKREWESEQFF	TGTGCCAGCAGCTTTAAGCGGGAGTGGGAGAGTGAGCAGTTCTTC
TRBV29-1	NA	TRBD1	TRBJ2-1	CSGIRGSGTAPYNEQFF	TGCAGCGGCATTCGAGGGTCCGGGACAGCGCCGTACAATGAGCAGTTCTTC
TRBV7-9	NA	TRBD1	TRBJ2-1	CASSLGQKKSYNEQFF	TGTGCCAGCAGCTTGGGACAGAAAAAATCCTACAATGAGCAGTTCTTC
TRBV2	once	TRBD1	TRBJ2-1	CASPLDRGHGDEQFF	TGTGCCAGCCCCTTGGACAGGGGGCATGGGGATGAGCAGTTCTTC